Following are 8 T cell receptor beta chains from one sample sequenced in a study of blood T cells in healthy people across ages. Using a J-beta primer mix together with a sample-barcoded 5' primer, a second PCR was run for roughly 7 to 12 cycles. Each CDR3 protein is one row after TCRdb ran MiXCR on the 5' RACE reads. This table has some 550,000 distinct CDR3 sequences, around half appearing once. Input material: blood. These receptors were collected from an elderly man in good health.

The chain recombines TRBV3-1 with TRBJ1-6, with 10 bases that match TRBD1. This CDR3 contains 16 residues. Germline V gives CDR1 LGHDT, CDR2 YNNKEL (reference sequence). V gave up 4 bases and J gave up 7 bases; unmatched junction bases: 7. The CDR3 bases are TGTGCCAGCAGCCCCAACGGACAGGGGGGAAATTCACCCCTCCACTTT. Its protein product is CASSPNGQGGNSPLHF. Full variable domain (missing parts from reference TRBV3-1 and TRBJ1-6): DTAVSQTPKYLVTQMGNDKSIKCEQNLGHDTMYWYKQDSKKFLKIMFSYNNKELIINETVPNRFSPKSPDKAHLNLHINSLELGDSAVYFCASSPNGQGGNSPLHFGNGTRLTVT.

The genes are TRBV20-1 and TRBJ2-4, with TRBD1 as a possible D gene (5 bases). The CDR3 is 13 residues long. V was clipped by 6 bases and J by 0 bases, with 9 bases between them. Germline lookup yields CDR1 DFQATT and CDR2 SNEGSKA (reference sequence). The CDR3 nucleotides read TGCAGTGCCAGACAGCTAGCCAAAAACATTCAGTACTTC. Translating gives CSARQLAKNIQYF.

This clonotype has more than one count but fewer than ten. The chain employs TRBV20-1 and TRBJ2-1, with 10 nucleotides matching TRBD2. CDR3 length: 14 residues. Germline V CDR1 and CDR2: DFQATT, SNEGSKA (reference sequence). J gave up 6 bases and V 6 bases, and 8 bases lay outside the gene matches. This CDR3 reads CSAPSGGAFNEQFF. The CDR3 region has the DNA TGCAGTGCCCCAAGCGGGGGGGCCTTCAATGAGCAGTTCTTC.

Remarks on this clonotype: The junction shows a germline mismatch at one end, possibly a read error. The rearrangement links TRBV7-2 to TRBJ2-1; TRBD2 matches 10 bases. Germline V gives CDR1 SGHTA, CDR2 FQGNSA. The CDR3 is 14 residues long. CDR3 nucleotide sequence: TGCGCCAGCAGGCTAGCGGGGGCTTACAATGAGCAGTTCTTC. Translating it yields CASRLAGAYNEQFF.

This chain joins TRBV18 and TRBJ1-1; D gene uncertain. Per the germline V gene, CDR1 is KGHSH and CDR2 is LQKENI. The CDR3 length is 18 residues. The ends were cut back, 3 bases at V and 3 bases at J, with 23 bases in the middle. In nucleotides, the CDR3 is TGTGCCAGCTCACCCCCCCAAAGGGTTAAATTTGAGGACACTGAAGCTTTCTTT. This sequence encodes CASSPPQRVKFEDTEAFF.

This chain connects TRBV6-1 to TRBJ1-4; 7 bases fit TRBD1. V lost 4 bases and J lost 8; bases outside the gene matches: 4. The CDR3 totals 13 residues. Germline V lookup: CDR1 MNHNS, CDR2 SASEGT. The CDR3 is CASSGQGWEKLFF. The DNA for the CDR3 is TGTGCCAGCAGTGGACAGGGTTGGGAAAAACTGTTTTTT.

The V call is TRBV2, the J call TRBJ2-3; a possible D gene is TRBD2 (5 bases). The V and J ends lost 8 bases and 3 bases respectively, with 15 bases between them. The CDR3 runs to 14 residues. CDR1 and CDR2 from the germline V gene are SNHLY and FYNNEI. The CDR3 region is CASSGNEETDTQYF. CDR3 nucleotides: TGTGCCAGCTCGGGGAACGAGGAGACAGATACGCAGTATTTT.

This sequence joins TRBV4-2 and TRBJ1-1; the D gene is possibly TRBD1 (5 bases). CDR1 LGHNA and CDR2 YNFKEQ come from the germline V gene. The CDR3 totals 14 residues. Trimming stripped 3 bases from V and 5 bases from J, with 13 bases between. In nucleotides, the CDR3 is TGTGCCAGCAGCCAGCGCCTTGGGGGGACTGAAGCTTTCTTT. Protein: CASSQRLGGTEAFF.